Given below is one T cell receptor (beta chain) in context. This clone was counted once. Its antigen is currently not known. Base qualities were left out, and no much larger clone turns up one base away. This sample is part of a study of blood T cell repertoires in COVID-19 (dated by TCRdb to about 2020). The study in broad terms: Samples covering the acute and convalescent phases of COVID-19 were provided by collaborators in the United States, Italy and Spain. The material from the prospective study consisted of cDNA or gDNA derived from T cells, B-cell-depleted T cells, or PBMCs. The dataset comprised deeply sampled blood TCRbeta repertoires from subjects exposed to, actively infected with, or recovered from COVID-19. The repertoires were made available in a free public database intended to serve as a resource for research on the immune response to SARS-CoV-2. Samples were obtained from the ongoing ImmuneRACE study (first 160 participants) and from about 1,300 subjects provided by 6 global collaborators. A de-identified subject ID, COVID-19 status, age in years and sex were almost always included in the sample metadata. Where available, HLA class I and class II types were taken from metadata supplied by the sample provider and were not determined by assay-based typing. Broad study findings and their caveats: The amount of clinical and demographic metadata varied by source and participant and was provided uncurated.

TCRbeta CDR3 regions were amplified from genomic DNA using the immunoSEQ Assay, a bias-controlled multiplex PCR. On the study's bioinformatics: Within the assay, amplification of reference gene primers was used to estimate how many nucleated cells each sample contained. To quantify the absolute abundance of each unique TCRbeta CDR3 rearrangement, sequence reads were collapsed and filtered. For each sample, productive Simpson clonality was calculated as the square root of Simpson's diversity index across productive rearrangements. TCRdb stores this immuneACCESS table with in-frame sequences only. Part of the clones is absent; in the studies checked, under half of the shortfall reflects unresolved V genes, and no reason is known for the rest. V, J and clone size derive from that table, while D and trimming were established from the DNA sequence. The sample table lists fewer than 300,000 clones, 80% to 95% of them with a count of one. The ten largest account for 0.95% to 1.3% of the sample.

Participants in the prospective study were aged roughly 18 to 100 years, lived in approximately 26 United States geographic areas, and enrolled through a virtual design. To assign participants to cohorts, the prospective study relied on clinical history that participants themselves reported in a screening survey and a study questionnaire. Recovered participants in ImmuneRACE Cohort 3 were defined as having two consecutive negative NP/OP PCR tests, clearance from a healthcare professional, or resolution of symptoms. Mobile phlebotomists in the prospective study collected whole blood, serum and a nasopharyngeal or oropharyngeal swab from every participant. Additional blood draws and questionnaires over an approximately two-month period could optionally be provided by prospective study participants. Before DNA extraction, blood samples from the prospective study were shipped at room temperature or frozen.

Based on the germline V gene (reference sequence), the CDR1 and CDR2 sequences are LNHDA and SQIVND. V is pared back by 5 bases and J by 9 bases, with 20 bases lying between the germline termini. The CDR3, from cysteine to phenylalanine, totals 15 residues. This entry keeps only the CDR3 DNA: 45 bases, framed from base 1. This clonotype originated in a woman between 25 and 40 years old who had recovered from COVID-19. Sequenced material: PBMCs or T cells enriched from blood (not recorded which). Recombination connected TRBV19 to TRBJ1-5, and TRBD1 may be the D gene, going by 5 matching bases. In nucleotide form, the sequence is TGTGCCAGTAGTGGCTCCAGTACTACGGGGGGGCCCCAGCATTTT. Translated, this gives CASSGSSTTGGPQHF.